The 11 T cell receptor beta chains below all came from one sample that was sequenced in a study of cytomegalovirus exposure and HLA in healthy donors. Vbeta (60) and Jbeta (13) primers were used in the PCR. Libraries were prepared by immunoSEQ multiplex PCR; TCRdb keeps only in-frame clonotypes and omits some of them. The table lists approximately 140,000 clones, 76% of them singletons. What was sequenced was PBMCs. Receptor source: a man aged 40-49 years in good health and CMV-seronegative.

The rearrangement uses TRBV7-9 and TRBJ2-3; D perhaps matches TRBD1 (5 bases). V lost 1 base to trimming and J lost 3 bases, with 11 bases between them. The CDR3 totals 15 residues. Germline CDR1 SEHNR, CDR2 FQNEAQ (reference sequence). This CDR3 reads CASSLVGANTDTQYF. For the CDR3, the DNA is TGTGCCAGCAGCTTAGTTGGGGCGAATACAGATACGCAGTATTTT.

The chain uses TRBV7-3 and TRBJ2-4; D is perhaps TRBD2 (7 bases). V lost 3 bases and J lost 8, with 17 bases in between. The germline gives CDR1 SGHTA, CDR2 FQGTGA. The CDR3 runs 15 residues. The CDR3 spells CASSFTGGPLDIQYF. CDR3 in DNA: TGTGCCAGCAGCTTTACCGGGGGGCCCTTAGACATTCAGTACTTC.

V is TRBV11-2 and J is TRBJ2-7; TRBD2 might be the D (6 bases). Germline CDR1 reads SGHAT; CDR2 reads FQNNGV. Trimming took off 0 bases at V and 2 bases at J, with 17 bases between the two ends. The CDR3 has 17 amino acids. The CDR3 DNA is TGTGCCAGCAGCTTAGATTCCCCGCGGGACGCAGCCTACGAGCAGTACTTC. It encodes CASSLDSPRDAAYEQYF.

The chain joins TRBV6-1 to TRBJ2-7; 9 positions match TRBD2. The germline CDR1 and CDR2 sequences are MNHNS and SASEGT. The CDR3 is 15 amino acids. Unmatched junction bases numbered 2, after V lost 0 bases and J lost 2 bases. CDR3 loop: CASSEASGRPYEQYF. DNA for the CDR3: TGTGCCAGCAGTGAAGCTAGCGGGAGACCCTACGAGCAGTACTTC.

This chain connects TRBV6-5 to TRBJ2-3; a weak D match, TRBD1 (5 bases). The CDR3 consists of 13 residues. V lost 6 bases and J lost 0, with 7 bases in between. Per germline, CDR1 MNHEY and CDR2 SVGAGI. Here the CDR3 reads CASSRQSTDTQYF. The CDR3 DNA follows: TGTGCCAGCAGCCGACAGAGCACAGATACGCAGTATTTT.

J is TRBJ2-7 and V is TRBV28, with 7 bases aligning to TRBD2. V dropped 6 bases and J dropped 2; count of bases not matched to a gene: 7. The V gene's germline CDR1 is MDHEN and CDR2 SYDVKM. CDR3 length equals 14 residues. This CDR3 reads CASSLGGVAYEQYF. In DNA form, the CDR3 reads TGTGCCAGCAGCCTGGGGGGGGTCGCCTACGAGCAGTACTTC.

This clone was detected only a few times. This CDR3 reads CASREQVADYGYTF. The DNA for the CDR3 is TGTGCCTCCAGGGAACAGGTGGCCGATTATGGCTACACCTTC. This sequence joins TRBV30 and TRBJ1-2, with TRBD1 as a possible D gene (5 bases). This CDR3 spans 14 amino acids. CDR1 GTSNPN and CDR2 SVGIG come from the germline V gene (reference sequence). V dropped 7 bases and J dropped 5 bases, with 20 bases sitting between them.

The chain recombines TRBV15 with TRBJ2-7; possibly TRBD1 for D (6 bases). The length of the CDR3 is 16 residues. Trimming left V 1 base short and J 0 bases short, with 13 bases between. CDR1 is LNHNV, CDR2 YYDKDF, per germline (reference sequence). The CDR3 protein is CATSRVPGVGSYEQYF. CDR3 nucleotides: TGTGCCACCAGCAGAGTTCCAGGGGTAGGCTCCTACGAGCAGTACTTC.

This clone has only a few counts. CDR3 sequence reads: CASSLRGGPYNEQFF. CDR3 DNA: TGTGCCAGCAGTTTAAGGGGAGGGCCGTACAATGAGCAGTTCTTC. This chain links TRBV28 with TRBJ2-1; 7 bases are shared with TRBD2. Germline-derived CDR1 and CDR2 are MDHEN and SYDVKM. With V trimmed by 2 bases and J by 4 bases, 5 bases remained unmatched. This CDR3 spans 15 amino acids.

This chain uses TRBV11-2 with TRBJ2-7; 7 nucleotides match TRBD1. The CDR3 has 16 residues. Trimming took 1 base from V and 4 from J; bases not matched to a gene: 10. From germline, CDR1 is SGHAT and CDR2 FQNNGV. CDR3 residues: CASSLAPGQSLYEQYF. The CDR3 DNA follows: TGTGCCAGCAGCTTAGCCCCGGGACAGTCCCTTTACGAGCAGTACTTC.

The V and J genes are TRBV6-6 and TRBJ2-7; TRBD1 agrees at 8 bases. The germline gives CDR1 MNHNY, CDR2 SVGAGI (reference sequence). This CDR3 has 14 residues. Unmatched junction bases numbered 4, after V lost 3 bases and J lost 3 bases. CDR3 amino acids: CASSYRDRYYEQYF. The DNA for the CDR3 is TGTGCCAGCAGTTATCGGGACAGGTACTACGAGCAGTACTTC.